The rows below give T cell receptor beta chains drawn from one sample of a study of blood T cell repertoires in COVID-19. Generated by immunoSEQ multiplex PCR, the TCRdb table keeps only in-frame clones and is missing some. In the table there are some 380,000 clones, approximately 87% of which are singletons. The sequenced sample was PBMCs or T cells enriched from blood (not recorded which). The origin of the receptors is a man aged 30 to 45 who had recovered from COVID-19. The CDR3 runs from the conserved cysteine through the conserved F or W. The order of the fields is D gene, clone size, V gene, J gene, CDR3 protein, CDR3 DNA. D genes are given only for firm matches. Only some rows state a clone size, as once, few, many or a class for expanded clones.

.	once	TRBV27	TRBJ1-2	CASSFRRDYGYTF	TGTGCCAGCAGTTTCCGCAGGGACTATGGCTACACCTTC
.	.	TRBV7-2	TRBJ1-1	CASNVGRDTEAFF	TGTGCCAGCAACGTGGGGAGGGACACTGAAGCTTTCTTT
.	.	TRBV11-2	TRBJ2-1	CASSLGRRGTSDNEQFF	TGTGCCAGCAGCTTAGGTAGGCGCGGGACCTCTGACAATGAGCAGTTCTTC
TRBD1	.	TRBV7-3	TRBJ1-2	CASSPGTAYGYTF	TGTGCCAGCAGCCCCGGGACAGCCTATGGCTACACCTTC
.	.	TRBV30	TRBJ1-2	CAWVTIQGAGGYTF	TGTGCCTGGGTCACAATACAGGGAGCGGGAGGCTACACCTTC
TRBD2	.	TRBV4-1	TRBJ2-1	CASSVSGGTTSYNEQFF	TGCGCCAGCAGCGTGAGCGGGGGGACAACTTCCTACAATGAGCAGTTCTTC
.	once	TRBV4-3	TRBJ2-1	CASSQGLSLLNEQFF	TGCGCCAGCAGCCAAGGGTTGTCACTACTCAATGAGCAGTTCTTC
TRBD1	.	TRBV7-6	TRBJ1-2	CASSSQQGTASTF	TGTGCCAGCAGCTCACAACAGGGGACGGCTAGCACCTTC
.	.	TRBV19	TRBJ1-6	CASWRGLNNSPLHF	TGTGCCAGTTGGAGGGGTCTTAATAATTCACCCCTCCACTTT
.	.	TRBV7-2	TRBJ1-5	CASSQGRGRGDQPQHF	TGTGCCAGCAGCCAGGGTCGGGGCAGGGGAGATCAGCCCCAGCATTTT
TRBD1	.	TRBV7-9	TRBJ2-7	CASSPGTGGPSYEQYF	TGTGCCAGCAGCCCTGGGACAGGGGGCCCCTCCTACGAGCAGTACTTC
.	.	TRBV2	TRBJ1-5	CASCRTASNQPQHF	TGTGCCAGTTGTCGGACAGCTAGCAATCAGCCCCAGCATTTT